Given below is one TCR beta chain in context. These data are taken from a study of blood T cell repertoires in COVID-19. Study-wide background: Acute and convalescent COVID-19 samples came from the United States, Italy and Spain. The analysed material was cDNA or gDNA that came from T cells, B-cell-depleted T cells, or PBMCs.

The authors' processing: Counts of nucleated cells, estimated from reference gene primer amplification, were obtained. Generated by immunoSEQ multiplex PCR, the TCRdb table keeps only in-frame clones and is missing some. That table furnishes V, J and clone size, whereas the DNA furnished D and trimming. The repertoire consists of about 200,000 clones, with approximately 85% occurring once and the leading ten covering 4.5% to 5%. Germline CDR1 is SNHLY and CDR2 is FYNNEI. With 8 bases removed from V and 4 bases from J, the gap between germline ends came to 15 bases. This CDR3 comprises 14 residues. The sequence was obtained from an elderly woman with acute or convalescent COVID-19. The chain recombines TRBV2 with TRBJ2-1; D possibly corresponds to TRBD1 (5 bases). Sequencing input: peripheral blood. CDR3 sequence reads: CASGPGISYNEQFF. In DNA, the CDR3 is TGTGCCAGCGGTCCAGGGATTTCTTACAATGAGCAGTTCTTC.